The 25 T cell receptor beta chains listed next were all sequenced from one sample in a study of CD8 T cells in ankylosing spondylitis. Each CDR3 protein is one row after TCRdb ran MiXCR on the 5' RACE reads. The sample lists roughly 240,000 distinct CDR3 sequences, 8% to 10% seen once, with 4.8% in the top ten. The source material was blood, either unsorted or a sorted T cell fraction (not recorded which). The receptors here all came from a female donor with ankylosing spondylitis or in good health (not recorded which).

This clonotype was recorded a few times. The chain employs TRBV4-3 and TRBJ2-1; D is ambiguous. V was shortened by 0 bases and J by 8 bases, with 8 bases between the two germline ends. The CDR3 is made up of 13 amino acids. CDR1 and CDR2 (germline): LGHNA, YSLEER. CDR3 sequence: CASSQDVGYEQFF. The CDR3 DNA is TGCGCCAGCAGCCAAGATGTGGGGTATGAGCAGTTCTTC.

This clonotype was recorded many times. The J gene is TRBJ2-7, the V gene TRBV6-2 or TRBV6-3; 7 bases align to TRBD1. The CDR3 runs 16 residues. The V gene's germline CDR1 is MNHEY and CDR2 SVGEGT. V trimming: 5 bases; J trimming: 3 bases; junction bases outside the gene matches: 13. CDR3 amino acids: CASSTERQGKIYEQYF. CDR3 DNA sequence: TGTGCCAGCAGTACCGAACGACAGGGCAAAATCTACGAGCAGTACTTC.

V is TRBV20-1 and J is TRBJ2-7, with 11 bases lining up with TRBD2. This CDR3 is built from 14 residues. The trim removed 5 bases at V and 7 bases at J, leaving 10 bases unmatched. CDR1 and CDR2 from the germline V gene are DFQATT and SNEGSKA (reference sequence). CDR3 residues: CSALKLAGVEEQYF. The DNA of the CDR3 is TGCAGTGCTCTGAAACTAGCGGGAGTTGAAGAGCAGTACTTC.

At least ten counts were recorded for this clonotype. The chain employs TRBV20-1 and TRBJ1-6; D gene uncertain. V was trimmed by 3 bases and J by 0 bases, leaving 15 bases between them. The CDR3 has 17 amino acids. Germline V gives CDR1 DFQATT, CDR2 SNEGSKA (reference sequence). CDR3 sequence (DNA): TGCAGTGCTAGCCTCGCCCAGGTGGGCTCCTATAATTCACCCCTCCACTTT. Protein product: CSASLAQVGSYNSPLHF.

Points on this clonotype: This may come from a read error, since a much larger clone is one base off. V and J are TRBV2 and TRBJ2-3; D unresolved. Germline V lookup: CDR1 SNHLY, CDR2 FYNNEI. Trimming took 1 base from V and 11 from J, leaving 19 bases between them. The CDR3 is made up of 15 amino acids. CDR3 amino acids: CASSEVRDRHYMQYF. The CDR3 DNA sequence: TGTGCCAGCAGTGAAGTAAGAGACCGCCACTATATGCAGTATTTT.

This clonotype has more than one count but fewer than ten. The chain uses TRBV20-1 and TRBJ2-7; no definite D call. The CDR3 loop spans 14 amino acids. Germline V gene data show CDR1 as DFQATT and CDR2 as SNEGSKA (reference sequence). V lost 3 bases, J lost 4 bases, and 16 bases lay in between. As DNA, the CDR3 is TGCAGTGCTAGCGGGTGGCACCAGAATTACGAGCAGTACTTC. Amino acids: CSASGWHQNYEQYF.

Many counts were recorded for this clonotype. V gene TRBV12-5 combines with J gene TRBJ1-1, with 9 bases that match TRBD1. J was trimmed by 7 bases and V by 9 bases; bases with no gene match: 12. The CDR3 has 14 residues. Germline V gene data show CDR1 as LGHNT and CDR2 as FRNRAP. The CDR3 protein is CASRDREVLGEAFF. Here the CDR3 DNA reads TGTGCTAGCCGGGACAGGGAAGTTTTAGGTGAAGCTTTCTTT.

This clonotype was detected ten times or more. This chain joins TRBV7-2 and TRBJ2-5; D remains ambiguous. The germline V and J ends were trimmed by 3 bases and 5 bases, with 13 bases remaining between them. Germline lookup yields CDR1 SGHTA and CDR2 FQGNSA. CDR3 length: 14 residues. CDR3 loop: CASSLEPSRETQYF. The CDR3 nucleotides read TGTGCCAGCAGCTTGGAGCCGTCTAGGGAGACCCAGTACTTC.

At least ten counts were recorded for this clonotype. V and J are TRBV7-2 and TRBJ2-1; TRBD1 aligns across 8 bases. From germline, CDR1 is SGHTA and CDR2 FQGNSA. J gave up 6 bases and V 1 base, and 8 bases lay outside the gene matches. CDR3 length: 16 amino acids. The CDR3 DNA is TGTGCCAGCAGCTTAGTTACCGGACAGGGTAGCAATGAGCAGTTCTTC. It is translated as CASSLVTGQGSNEQFF.

This clonotype was seen many times. This chain connects TRBV5-1 to TRBJ1-5, with a tentative D call TRBD1 (6 bases). CDR1 is SGHRS and CDR2 is YFSETQ in the germline V gene. Trimming took 4 bases from V and 9 from J, leaving 20 bases between them. The CDR3 is 15 residues long. CDR3 DNA: TGCGCCAGCAGCCCCGACGGGGGCCCAGGATCGCCCCAGCATTTT. Its protein product is CASSPDGGPGSPQHF. Full variable domain (missing parts from reference TRBV5-1 and TRBJ1-5): KAGVTQTPRYLIKTRGQQVTLSCSPISGHRSVSWYQQTPGQGLQFLFEYFSETQRNKGNFPGRFSGRQFSNSRSEMNVSTLELGDSALYLCASSPDGGPGSPQHFGDGTRLSIL.

This clonotype was seen a handful of times. The chain uses TRBV20-1 and TRBJ2-7; 8 bases line up with TRBD1. Trimming cost V 6 bases and J 2 bases; bases outside gene matches: 9. The CDR3 sequence is 14 residues long. From germline, CDR1 is DFQATT and CDR2 SNEGSKA (reference sequence). In nucleotides, the CDR3 is TGCAGTGCGAACCCCGGACAGGGAACCTACGAGCAGTACTTC. It yields the protein CSANPGQGTYEQYF.

This clonotype was recorded at least ten times. This chain connects TRBV7-6 to TRBJ2-6; D is tentatively TRBD1 or TRBD2 (5 bases each). The V end was cut by 5 bases, the J end by 0 bases, with 17 bases between. This CDR3 region has 18 residues. CDR1 is SGHVS, CDR2 FNYEAQ, per germline. CDR3 coding DNA: TGTGCCAGCAGCCTGGGACCCGCCGGCTTCTCTGGGGCCAACGTCCTGACTTTC. Translating it yields CASSLGPAGFSGANVLTF.

In its sample, this clonotype was seen many times. V usage is TRBV27 and J usage is TRBJ2-5, with D perhaps matching TRBD2 (5 bases). Trimming pared 5 bases from V and 1 base from J, leaving 11 bases between. In germline, CDR1 is MNHEY, CDR2 SMNVEV (reference sequence). The CDR3 extends over 14 amino acids. CDR3 coding DNA: TGTGCCAGCAGTCTGAGCGGATCCCAAGAGACCCAGTACTTC. This gives the protein CASSLSGSQETQYF.

Comment on this clonotype: Lacking the conserved final phenylalanine or tryptophan, this CDR3 likely reflects a read error. The V gene is TRBV9, the J gene TRBJ2-1, with D tentatively TRBD2 (6 bases). V was clipped by 0 bases and J by 10 bases, with 11 bases between them. CDR1 and CDR2 (germline): SGDLS, YYNGEE. CDR3 size: 13 residues. The CDR3 region has the DNA TGTGCCAGCAGCGTAGGGGGACTCGGGGAGCAGTTCTTG. Its translation is CASSVGGLGEQFL.

This clonotype has at least ten counts. The chain joins TRBV5-5 to TRBJ1-5; D gene unclear. Germline V lookup: CDR1 SGHKS, CDR2 YYEKEE (reference sequence). This CDR3 spans 13 amino acids. Deletions cut 4 bases from V and 4 bases from J, with 9 bases between. As DNA, the CDR3 is TGTGCCAGCAGCCGCGAATTGAATCAGCCCCAGCATTTT. This gives the protein CASSRELNQPQHF.

This chain uses TRBV5-5 with TRBJ2-1; 12 bases are a match to TRBD2. This CDR3 is 16 amino acids long. In germline, CDR1 is SGHKS, CDR2 YYEKEE (reference sequence). Trimming removed 4 bases from V and 3 bases from J; junction bases left unmatched: 5. CDR3 region: CASSETSGRGYNEQFF. The CDR3 nucleotides read TGTGCCAGCAGCGAGACTAGCGGGAGAGGCTACAATGAGCAGTTCTTC.

This clonotype came up many times. This sequence joins TRBV4-1 and TRBJ2-1; tentatively, D is TRBD1 (5 bases). With 1 base removed from V and 2 bases from J, the gap between germline ends came to 9 bases. This CDR3 comprises 15 residues. Germline values: CDR1 MGHRA, CDR2 YSYEKL. CDR3 DNA: TGCGCCAGCAGCCAAGTACAGGTAGCCTACAATGAGCAGTTCTTC. This gives the protein CASSQVQVAYNEQFF.

This clonotype was seen more than once but under ten times. This chain uses TRBV7-2 with TRBJ2-1, with D possibly TRBD2 on 6 matching bases. Trimming cost V 3 bases and J 8 bases, with 14 bases left between them. Per germline, CDR1 SGHTA and CDR2 FQGNSA. This CDR3 has 14 residues. The CDR3 DNA follows: TGTGCCAGCAGCTTGGCTAGCGCTTCGGATGAGCAGTTCTTC. Amino acids: CASSLASASDEQFF.

This rearrangement joins TRBV5-5 to TRBJ2-7; the D gene is possibly TRBD2 (5 bases). Germline CDR1 is SGHKS and CDR2 is YYEKEE (reference sequence). The CDR3 consists of 15 residues. Between the trimmed V and J ends, which lost 4 bases and 1 base, there was a span of 15 bases. This CDR3 is CASSPAGHGSYEQYF. Here the CDR3 DNA reads TGTGCCAGCAGCCCCGCGGGTCACGGATCCTACGAGCAGTACTTC. The full variable domain, completed using reference TRBV5-5 and TRBJ2-7, is DAGVTQSPTHLIKTRGQQVTLRCSPISGHKSVSWYQQVLGQGPQFIFQYYEKEERGRGNFPDRFSARQFPNYSSELNVNALLLGDSALYLCASSPAGHGSYEQYFGPGTRLTVT.

In its sample, this clonotype was seen many times. The genes are TRBV20-1 and TRBJ1-1; D gene unclear. The CDR3 loop spans 11 amino acids. The germline V gene encodes CDR1 DFQATT and CDR2 SNEGSKA (reference sequence). In DNA, the CDR3 is TGCAGCAATTCGCGCGGGTCTGAAGCTTTCTTT. This gives the protein CSNSRGSEAFF.

Regarding this clonotype: Sequence at one end of the junction differs from germline and may be a read error. The chain recombines TRBV2 with TRBJ1-5; 9 bases map to TRBD1. The germline CDR1 and CDR2 sequences are SNHLY and FYNNEI. This CDR3 is 14 amino acids long. The CDR3 nucleotides are TGTGCCAACAGTCCCGGGACAGGGCCTCCGTTCCAGCATTTT. Translated, it gives CANSPGTGPPFQHF. The variable domain in full, with the rest retrieved from reference TRBV2 and TRBJ1-5, is EPEVTQTPSHQVTQMGQEVILRCVPISNHLYFYWYRQILGQKVEFLVSFYNNEISEKSEIFDDQFSVERPDGSNFTLKIRSTKLEDSAMYFCANSPGTGPPFQHFGDGTRLSIL.

This clonotype has a count of ten or more. This sequence joins TRBV5-1 and TRBJ1-1; 7 positions match TRBD1. Germline-derived CDR1 and CDR2 are SGHRS and YFSETQ. V lost 4 bases, J lost 10 bases, and 22 bases stayed unmatched. This CDR3 region has 17 residues. CDR3 sequence: CASSPGTDRDWAWRAFF. CDR3 nucleotides: TGCGCCAGCAGCCCGGGGACCGACAGGGATTGGGCGTGGAGAGCTTTCTTT. The whole variable domain, filled in from reference TRBV5-1 and TRBJ1-1, reads KAGVTQTPRYLIKTRGQQVTLSCSPISGHRSVSWYQQTPGQGLQFLFEYFSETQRNKGNFPGRFSGRQFSNSRSEMNVSTLELGDSALYLCASSPGTDRDWAWRAFFGQGTRLTVV.

This clonotype was counted many times. V and J are TRBV29-1 and TRBJ1-1, with D unclear. CDR3 size: 14 residues. Deletions cut 6 bases from V and 0 bases from J, with 14 bases between. Germline V gives CDR1 SQVTM, CDR2 ANQGSEA. In DNA, the CDR3 is TGCAGCGTGAAGAGTCAACTTATGAACACTGAAGCTTTCTTT. Encoded protein: CSVKSQLMNTEAFF.

This clonotype was counted only a few times. The chain carries TRBV6-1 and TRBJ2-1, with 13 bases lining up with TRBD2. V was pared by 4 bases and J by 10 bases, with 7 bases of the junction left unmatched. The CDR3 has 15 amino acids. Germline CDR1 MNHNS, CDR2 SASEGT. Written as DNA, the CDR3 is TGTGCCAGCAGTGCCGGGACTAGCGGGATACGCGAGCAGTTCTTC. It specifies CASSAGTSGIREQFF.

This clonotype has ten or more counts. The chain joins TRBV6-2 or TRBV6-3 to TRBJ2-5; 10 bases are a match to TRBD2. The CDR3 runs 13 residues. Germline V gene sequence: CDR1 MNHEY, CDR2 SVGEGT. The J segment lost 7 bases and the V segment lost 2 bases, leaving 1 base of the junction unmatched. In DNA, the CDR3 is TGTGCCAGCAGTTACGGGACTAGCGTGACCCAGTACTTC. Its protein is CASSYGTSVTQYF.